The source of this TCR beta chain is a study of human T cells and chemical hapten exposure. This CDR3 comprises 15 residues. Trimming took off 4 bases at V and 2 bases at J, with 12 bases between the two ends. Germline CDR1 and CDR2: SGDLS and YYNGEE. Study-level results: No shift was seen in TCRs above 1 in 1000 frequency with DPC sensitization. Since the donors had alopecia, their immune response may not be the same as that of healthy people.

Unique molecular identifiers were attached to individual cDNA molecules during library preparation. TCRdb analysed the RACE reads with MiXCR anew, one entry per CDR3 protein. Found here are approximately 88,000 distinct CDR3 sequences, 13% of them singletons; the top ten hold around 5.8%. Noted time point: patch test 3, about 24 weeks after DPC sensitization. Treatment of the sample: therapeutic diphenylcyclopropenone sensitization with weekly scalp DPC. As to this clonotype: The antigen remains unidentified.

The sequence came from a woman in her forties or fifties with alopecia areata. Some clones in this sample may be carry-over from other donors' samples. This specimen was whole blood, taken in connection with sensitization to the hapten diphenylcyclopropenone (DPC). V and J are TRBV9 and TRBJ2-2, with D maybe TRBD2 (6 bases). The CDR3, as DNA: TGTGCCAGCAGCCGGGACTTAGTTAACACCGGGGAGCTGTTTTTT. This gives the protein CASSRDLVNTGELFF.